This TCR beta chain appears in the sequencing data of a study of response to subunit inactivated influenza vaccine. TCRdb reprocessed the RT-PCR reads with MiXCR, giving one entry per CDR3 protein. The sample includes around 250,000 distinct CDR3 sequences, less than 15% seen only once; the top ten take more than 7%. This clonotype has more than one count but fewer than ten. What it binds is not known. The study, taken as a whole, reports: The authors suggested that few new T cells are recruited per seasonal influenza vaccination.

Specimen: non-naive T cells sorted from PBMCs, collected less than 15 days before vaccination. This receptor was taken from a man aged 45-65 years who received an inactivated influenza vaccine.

The CDR3 DNA follows: TGTGCCAGCAGTTTAACAGGTCCCTTCACAGATACGCAGTATTTT. As protein: CASSLTGPFTDTQYF. The rearrangement uses TRBV28 and TRBJ2-3; D is perhaps TRBD1 (5 bases). Germline V lookup: CDR1 MDHEN, CDR2 SYDVKM. The CDR3 covers 15 residues. Trimming pared 2 bases from V and 2 bases from J, leaving 11 bases between.